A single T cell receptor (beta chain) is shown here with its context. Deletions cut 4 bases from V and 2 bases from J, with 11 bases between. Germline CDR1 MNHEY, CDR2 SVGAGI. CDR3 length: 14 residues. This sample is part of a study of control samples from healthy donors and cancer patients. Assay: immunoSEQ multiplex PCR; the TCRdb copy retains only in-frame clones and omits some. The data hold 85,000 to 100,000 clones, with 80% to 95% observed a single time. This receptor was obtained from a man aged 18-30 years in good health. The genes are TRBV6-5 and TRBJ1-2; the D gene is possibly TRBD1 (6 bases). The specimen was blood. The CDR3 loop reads CASSFRGSNYGYTF. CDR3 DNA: TGTGCCAGCAGTTTCAGGGGATCCAACTATGGCTACACCTTC.